These 10 T cell receptor beta chains share one sample of origin, sequenced in a study of T cell responses to AZD1222 COVID-19 vaccine. Sequenced by immunoSEQ multiplex PCR; TCRdb stores in-frame clones only, minus some. Of around 100,000 clones detected, 75% to 90% appear once; the ten largest clones hold roughly 4.3%. This sample comprised peripheral blood, obtained 28 days after the second AZD1222 dose. These receptors all stem from an adult who received the AZD1222 COVID-19 vaccine.

CDR3 residues: CAWKGGRWEQFF. CDR3 sequence (DNA): TGTGCCTGGAAGGGGGGGCGCTGGGAGCAGTTCTTC. This chain uses TRBV30 with TRBJ2-1; tentatively, D is TRBD2 (7 bases). This CDR3 is 12 amino acids long. V lost 4 bases and J lost 10, with 14 bases in between. Germline loops: CDR1 GTSNPN, CDR2 SVGIG (reference sequence).

The genes are TRBV6-1 and TRBJ2-1; unclear D gene. From germline, CDR1 is MNHNS and CDR2 SASEGT. The CDR3 length is 17 residues. The germline V and J ends were trimmed by 0 bases and 6 bases, with 18 bases remaining between them. CDR3 in amino acids: CASSEAGYRAPRNEQFF. In DNA, the CDR3 is TGTGCCAGCAGTGAAGCGGGCTACCGGGCCCCCCGCAATGAGCAGTTCTTC.

This clone was observed a few times. The chain links TRBV19 to TRBJ1-3; D remains unclear. Trimming took off 4 bases at V and 2 bases at J, with 3 bases between the two ends. The CDR3 runs to 12 residues. Per the germline V gene, CDR1 is LNHDA and CDR2 is SQIVND (reference sequence). As DNA, the CDR3 is TGTGCCAGTAGTACGGCTGGAAACACCATATATTTT. It encodes CASSTAGNTIYF.

The chain carries TRBV28 and TRBJ1-4; D call uncertain. Trimming took 2 bases from V and 7 from J, leaving 11 bases between them. The germline V gene has CDR1 MDHEN and CDR2 SYDVKM. This CDR3 spans 14 amino acids. The CDR3 nucleotides read TGTGCCAGCAGTTTAACTGGATGGGGTGAAAAACTGTTTTTT. Encoded protein: CASSLTGWGEKLFF.

This clone was detected a few times. The rearrangement links TRBV28 to TRBJ2-2, with a possible D match to TRBD2 (5 bases). This CDR3 has 13 residues. V was trimmed by 7 bases and J by 4 bases, leaving 10 bases between them. From germline, CDR1 is MDHEN and CDR2 SYDVKM. The CDR3 spells CASMVGATGELFF. CDR3 bases: TGTGCCAGCATGGTGGGAGCCACCGGGGAGCTGTTTTTT.

The V and J genes are TRBV18 and TRBJ2-5, with 7 bases identical to TRBD1. Germline assignment: CDR1 KGHSH and CDR2 LQKENI. Trimming took 1 base from V and 5 from J; bases not matched to a gene: 7. The CDR3 consists of 15 residues. CDR3 coding DNA: TGTGCCAGCTCACCACGCCAGGGGGAATCGGAGACCCAGTACTTC. Protein: CASSPRQGESETQYF.

V and J are TRBV28 and TRBJ1-1; D perhaps matches TRBD1 (5 bases). This CDR3 is built from 12 residues. The ends were cut back, 6 bases at V and 3 bases at J, with 8 bases in the middle. Germline V gives CDR1 MDHEN, CDR2 SYDVKM. As DNA, the CDR3 is TGTGCCAGCAGGGGGGGATACACTGAAGCTTTCTTT. Its protein product is CASRGGYTEAFF.

The chain carries TRBV4-3 and TRBJ1-2, with TRBD1 as a possible D gene (5 bases). Germline V CDR1 and CDR2: LGHNA, YSLEER. The CDR3 extends over 14 amino acids. V lost 4 bases to trimming and J lost 8 bases, with 17 bases between them. CDR3 bases: TGCGCCAGCAGCCCCGCCTGGGGGGGAGGAGGCTACACCTTC. Its translation is CASSPAWGGGGYTF.

The chain joins TRBV15 to TRBJ2-7; 7 bases match TRBD1. Germline V CDR1 and CDR2: LNHNV, YYDKDF (reference sequence). The trim removed 5 bases at V and 2 bases at J, leaving 3 bases unmatched. The CDR3 has 13 amino acids. DNA for the CDR3: TGTGCCACCAGCCGGGACAGCGCCTACGAGCAGTACTTC. It is translated as CATSRDSAYEQYF.

This clone was seen more than once but under ten times. The chain combines TRBV19 with TRBJ1-6; TRBD1 matches at 8 bases. The CDR3 consists of 20 residues. The V gene's germline CDR1 is LNHDA and CDR2 SQIVND (reference sequence). Germline trimming cut 2 bases from V and 0 bases from J; bases unmatched to any gene: 12. CDR3: CASSIKTGGAHSSYNSPLHF. The CDR3 DNA sequence: TGTGCCAGTAGTATAAAAACAGGGGGGGCCCATAGCTCCTATAATTCACCCCTCCACTTT.